This T cell receptor (beta chain) emerged from a study of early T cells in non-severe SARS-CoV-2 infection. Study as a whole: Unsorted whole-blood RNA was sequenced in bulk, leaving chains unpaired.

Attachment of unique molecular identifiers to individual cDNA molecules was performed. TCRdb reprocessed the 5' RACE reads with MiXCR, giving one entry per CDR3 protein. The sample holds approximately 60,000 distinct CDR3 sequences; roughly an eighth are singletons and the top ten take 2.5% to 3%. Study outcomes and limitations: Anti-spike CD8 responses were favored by VDJdb matching, which missed private and CD4 specificities.

This clonotype has at least ten counts. Its antigen is unidentified. Input material: whole blood. This TCR was recovered from an adult who was a healthcare worker with PCR-confirmed SARS-CoV-2 infection or an uninfected control (not recorded which).

The CDR3: CASSQAGPTETQYF. The DNA for the CDR3 is TGTGCCAGCAGCCAAGCGGGACCTACCGAGACCCAGTACTTC. The genes are TRBV3-1 and TRBJ2-5, with D perhaps TRBD1 or TRBD2 (5 bases each). V gave up 1 base and J gave up 5 bases, with 11 bases separating them. The CDR3 runs 14 residues. In germline, CDR1 is LGHDT, CDR2 YNNKEL (reference sequence).